Below, 11 T cell receptor beta chains from the same sample are listed, as sequenced in a study of T cells in Graves' hyperthyroidism and ophthalmopathy. Template material for amplifying TCR beta CDR3 regions consisted of RNA transcripts. When the TCR CDR3 underwent first-round RT-PCR, the HTBI primer set was used. TCRdb analysed the multiplex PCR reads with MiXCR anew, one entry per CDR3 protein. The table records hundreds of thousands of distinct CDR3 sequences, roughly 20% of them present only once. The sequenced sample was blood. The receptors were sampled from a man younger than 45 with Graves' ophthalmopathy.

In its sample, this clonotype was seen a few times. The gene calls are TRBV20-1 and TRBJ2-7, with 8 bases aligning to TRBD2. The CDR3 runs 14 residues. Germline V gives CDR1 DFQATT, CDR2 SNEGSKA (reference sequence). The V gene end was trimmed by 0 bases and the J gene end by 5 bases; junction bases not matched to a gene: 6. The CDR3 loop is CSARDSGRANEQYF. In DNA, the CDR3 is TGCAGTGCTAGAGATTCCGGGAGGGCCAACGAGCAGTACTTC.

The rearrangement uses TRBV12-3 or TRBV12-4 and TRBJ2-3; the match to TRBD1 covers 7 bases. This CDR3 region has 14 residues. V lost 7 bases, J lost 4 bases, and 8 bases stayed unmatched. The DNA of the CDR3 is TGTGCCAGCACTACAGGGGCGGGCCCAGATACGCAGTATTTT. It specifies CASTTGAGPDTQYF.

This clonotype was counted between two and nine times. The chain employs TRBV10-2 and TRBJ2-7; 7 bases map to TRBD1. The CDR3 spans 16 residues. Germline CDR1 reads WSHSY; CDR2 reads SAAADI. V gave up 4 bases and J gave up 5 bases; unmatched junction bases: 14. The CDR3 nucleotides read TGCGCCAGCAGTGTCAAGGGGACAGCTTTGTCCCACGAGCAGTACTTC. It yields the protein CASSVKGTALSHEQYF.

This clonotype was recorded at least ten times. The chain joins TRBV12-3 or TRBV12-4 to TRBJ2-5, with 7 bases that match TRBD1. The CDR3 covers 15 residues. V lost 5 bases, J lost 1 base, and 7 bases stayed unmatched. CDR3 sequence reads: CASSRSDRTQETQYF. In DNA, the CDR3 is TGTGCCAGCAGTCGGTCGGACAGGACCCAAGAGACCCAGTACTTC.

Details on this clonotype: One junction end disagrees with the germline gene, perhaps due to a read error. Here the CDR3 DNA reads TGCGCCAGCAGCTTGAACGGGGCGCGGGGGTACGAGCGGTACTTC. This codes for CASSLNGARGYERYF. The chain uses TRBV5-1 and TRBJ2-7; 7 bases align to TRBD2. In germline, CDR1 is SGHRS, CDR2 YFSETQ. The CDR3 has 15 amino acids.

This clonotype was counted only a few times. The V gene is TRBV7-6, the J gene TRBJ2-1; TRBD2 agrees at 11 bases. Trimming cost V 1 base and J 5 bases; bases outside gene matches: 7. The CDR3 is made up of 17 amino acids. The V gene's germline CDR1 is SGHVS and CDR2 FNYEAQ. CDR3 sequence (DNA): TGTGCCAGCAGCTTAGAAAGTGATAGCGGGAGGGACAATGAGCAGTTCTTC. Translating gives CASSLESDSGRDNEQFF.

There are a few counts of this clonotype. The chain couples TRBV6-1 to TRBJ2-7, with TRBD1 matching over 11 bases. CDR1 is MNHNS, CDR2 SASEGT, per germline. The CDR3 covers 16 residues. After removal of 2 bases from V and 3 bases from J, the junction contained 6 bases not matched to a gene. Here the CDR3 reads CASSESSGTGGYEQYF. Here the CDR3 DNA reads TGTGCCAGCAGTGAATCGTCGGGGACAGGGGGCTACGAGCAGTACTTC.

The chain recombines TRBV20-1 with TRBJ1-4, with D hard to call. Germline CDR1 DFQATT, CDR2 SNEGSKA (reference sequence). V lost 1 base and J lost 8, with 8 bases in between. The CDR3 is 12 residues long. Here the CDR3 reads CSARVRAEKLFF. In DNA form, the CDR3 reads TGCAGTGCTAGAGTACGTGCGGAAAAACTGTTTTTT.

Many counts were recorded for this clonotype. This chain uses TRBV11-2 with TRBJ2-7; 9 bases match TRBD2. The CDR3 consists of 17 residues. The V gene's germline CDR1 is SGHAT and CDR2 FQNNGV. With V trimmed by 2 bases and J by 5 bases, 13 bases remained unmatched. CDR3: CASSLLGAVAGVHEQYF. CDR3 DNA sequence: TGTGCCAGCAGCTTACTAGGGGCGGTAGCGGGAGTGCACGAGCAGTACTTC.

The chain combines TRBV29-1 with TRBJ2-2; TRBD1 is a possible D gene (6 bases). Germline V CDR1 and CDR2: SQVTM, ANQGSEA. Trimming cost V 3 bases and J 6 bases, with 14 bases left between them. CDR3 length: 14 residues. Written as DNA, the CDR3 is TGCAGCGTTGAGCAGGGGTACGTTCCCGGGGAGCTGTTTTTT. It encodes CSVEQGYVPGELFF.

This clonotype showed up many times. CDR3 residues: CASSLGTVPYEQYF. The DNA of the CDR3 is TGTGCCAGCAGCTTAGGCACAGTTCCTTACGAGCAGTACTTC. The J gene is TRBJ2-7, the V gene TRBV7-2, with D unclear. V dropped 1 base and J dropped 4 bases, with 11 bases sitting between them. The CDR3 sequence is 14 residues long. The germline gives CDR1 SGHTA, CDR2 FQGNSA.